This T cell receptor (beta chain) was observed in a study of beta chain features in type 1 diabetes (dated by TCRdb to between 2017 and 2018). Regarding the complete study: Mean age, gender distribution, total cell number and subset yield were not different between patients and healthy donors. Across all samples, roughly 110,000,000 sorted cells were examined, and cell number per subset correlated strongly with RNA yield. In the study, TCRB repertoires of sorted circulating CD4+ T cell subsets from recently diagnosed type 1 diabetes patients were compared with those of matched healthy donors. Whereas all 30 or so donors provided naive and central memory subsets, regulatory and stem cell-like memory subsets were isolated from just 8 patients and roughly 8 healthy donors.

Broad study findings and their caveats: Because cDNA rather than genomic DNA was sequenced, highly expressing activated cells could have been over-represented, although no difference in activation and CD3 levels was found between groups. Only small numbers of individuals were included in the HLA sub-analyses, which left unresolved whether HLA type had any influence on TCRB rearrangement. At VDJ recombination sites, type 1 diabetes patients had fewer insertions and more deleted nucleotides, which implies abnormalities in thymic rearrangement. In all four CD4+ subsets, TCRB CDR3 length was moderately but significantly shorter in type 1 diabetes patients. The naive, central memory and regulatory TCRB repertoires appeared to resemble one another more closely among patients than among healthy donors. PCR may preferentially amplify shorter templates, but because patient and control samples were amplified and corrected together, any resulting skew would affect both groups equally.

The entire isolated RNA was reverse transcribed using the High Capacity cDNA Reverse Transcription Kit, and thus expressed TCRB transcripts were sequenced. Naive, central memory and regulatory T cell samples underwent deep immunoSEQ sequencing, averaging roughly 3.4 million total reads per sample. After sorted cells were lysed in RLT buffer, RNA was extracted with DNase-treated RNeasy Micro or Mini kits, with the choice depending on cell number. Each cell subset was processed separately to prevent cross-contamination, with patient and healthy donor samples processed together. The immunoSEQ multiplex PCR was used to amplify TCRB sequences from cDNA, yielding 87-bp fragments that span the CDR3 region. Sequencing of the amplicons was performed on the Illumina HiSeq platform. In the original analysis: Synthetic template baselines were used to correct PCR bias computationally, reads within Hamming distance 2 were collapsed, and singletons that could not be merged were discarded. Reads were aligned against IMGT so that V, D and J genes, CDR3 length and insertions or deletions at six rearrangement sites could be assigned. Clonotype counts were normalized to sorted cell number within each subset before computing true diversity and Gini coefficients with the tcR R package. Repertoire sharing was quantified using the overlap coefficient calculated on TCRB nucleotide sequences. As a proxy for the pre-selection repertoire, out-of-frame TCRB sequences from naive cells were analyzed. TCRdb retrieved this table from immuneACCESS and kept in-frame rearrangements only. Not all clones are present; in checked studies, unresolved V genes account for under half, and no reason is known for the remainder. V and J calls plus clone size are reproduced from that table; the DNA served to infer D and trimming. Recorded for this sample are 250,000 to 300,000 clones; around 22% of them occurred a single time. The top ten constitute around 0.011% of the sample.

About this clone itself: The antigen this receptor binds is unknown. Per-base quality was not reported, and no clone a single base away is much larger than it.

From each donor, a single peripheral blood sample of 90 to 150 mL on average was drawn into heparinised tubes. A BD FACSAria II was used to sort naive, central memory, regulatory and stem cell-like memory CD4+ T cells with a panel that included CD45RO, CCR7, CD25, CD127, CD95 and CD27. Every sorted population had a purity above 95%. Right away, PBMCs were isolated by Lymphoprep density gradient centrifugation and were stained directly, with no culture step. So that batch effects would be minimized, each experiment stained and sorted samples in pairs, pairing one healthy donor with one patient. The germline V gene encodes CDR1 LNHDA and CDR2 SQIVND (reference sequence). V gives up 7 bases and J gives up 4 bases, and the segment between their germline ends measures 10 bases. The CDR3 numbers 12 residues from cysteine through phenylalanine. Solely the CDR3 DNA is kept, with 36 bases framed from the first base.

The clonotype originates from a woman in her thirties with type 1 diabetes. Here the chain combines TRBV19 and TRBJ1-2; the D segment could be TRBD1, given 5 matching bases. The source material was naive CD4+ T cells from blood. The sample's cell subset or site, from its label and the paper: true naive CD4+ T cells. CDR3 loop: CASTDRSYGYTF. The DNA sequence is TGTGCCAGTACTGACAGAAGCTATGGCTACACCTTC.